A single sample is the source of the 13 T cell receptor beta chains below, sequenced in a study of CD8 T cells in ankylosing spondylitis. MiXCR, run by TCRdb on the 5' RACE reads, gives a single entry per CDR3 protein. Of 200,000 to 300,000 distinct CDR3 sequences listed, over 9.5% are singletons. Sequenced material: blood, either unsorted or a sorted T cell fraction (not recorded which). The receptors derive from a male donor with ankylosing spondylitis or in good health (not recorded which).

This clonotype has ten or more counts. V gene TRBV3-1 combines with J gene TRBJ2-3; D call uncertain. Germline V CDR1 and CDR2: LGHDT, YNNKEL (reference sequence). CDR3 length: 11 residues. V shed 7 bases and J shed 4 bases, with 6 bases lying between them. CDR3 sequence reads: CASKGADTQYF. CDR3 in DNA: TGTGCCAGCAAGGGCGCAGATACGCAGTATTTT.

As for this clonotype: A much larger clonotype is one base distant, so this may be a read error. The genes are TRBV29-1 and TRBJ2-1, with 15 bases identical to TRBD2. V lost 7 bases and J lost 10; bases outside the gene matches: 14. This CDR3 comprises 16 residues. The germline gives CDR1 SQVTM, CDR2 ANQGSEA. This CDR3 is CSGAGLAGGPQGEQFF. The CDR3 coding sequence is TGCAGCGGCGCGGGACTAGCGGGGGGACCGCAAGGAGAGCAGTTCTTC.

This clonotype was observed a single time. This rearrangement joins TRBV12-1 to TRBJ1-4; TRBD1 is taken as the D call from the table, unchecked against the DNA. TRBV12-1 is shown as a pseudogene. The CDR3 loop spans 14 amino acids. The CDR3 DNA is TGTGCCAGCACCCCGACAGGGCGTTGCGAAAAACTGTTTTTT. This codes for CASTPTGRCEKLFF.

This clonotype appeared a single time. Relative to the germline gene, one junction end is altered; a read error may explain this. The J gene is TRBJ2-2, the V gene TRBV12-5, with a possible D match to TRBD2 (6 bases). Looked up from germline, CDR1 is LGHNT and CDR2 is FRNRAP. CDR3 length: 17 amino acids. CDR3: CASGLGGRHSNTGGLFF. In DNA form, the CDR3 reads TGTGCTAGTGGTTTGGGCGGTCGTCATTCGAACACCGGGGGGCTGTTTTTT. Variable domain in full (rest from reference TRBV12-5 and TRBJ2-2): DARVTQTPRHKVTEMGQEVTMRCQPILGHNTVFWYRQTMMQGLELLAYFRNRAPLDDSGMPKDRFSAEMPDATLATLKIQPSEPRDSAVYFCASGLGGRHSNTGGLFFGEGSRLTVL.

This clonotype appeared many times. This chain links TRBV12-3 or TRBV12-4 with TRBJ2-7; 13 bases map to TRBD2. The CDR3 spans 15 residues. J gave up 1 base and V 5 bases, and 2 bases lay outside the gene matches. The CDR3 DNA reads as TGTGCCAGCAGTGGACTAGCGGGAGTATCCTACGAGCAGTACTTC. It is translated as CASSGLAGVSYEQYF.

This clonotype came up a few times. The chain combines TRBV2 with TRBJ2-4; tentatively, D is TRBD1 (7 bases). V was trimmed by 5 bases and J by 1 base, leaving 9 bases between them. Germline CDR1 reads SNHLY; CDR2 reads FYNNEI. The CDR3 has 14 amino acids. For the CDR3, the DNA is TGTGCCAGCAGTCAGGGGGGTGCCAAAAACATTCAGTACTTC. Translated, it gives CASSQGGAKNIQYF.

The V gene is TRBV30, the J gene TRBJ2-2; 7 nucleotides match TRBD2. Germline V gives CDR1 GTSNPN, CDR2 SVGIG (reference sequence). The CDR3 spans 15 residues. The trim removed 3 bases at V and 3 bases at J, leaving 7 bases unmatched. The CDR3 DNA is TGTGCCTGGAGGGAGGGGAGGGTTTACACCGGGGAGCTGTTTTTT. It encodes CAWREGRVYTGELFF.

This clonotype was recorded at least ten times. The rearrangement uses TRBV5-1 and TRBJ2-4, with D perhaps matching TRBD2 (5 bases). Trimming took off 2 bases at V and 0 bases at J, with 15 bases between the two ends. The CDR3 has 17 amino acids. Germline CDR1 and CDR2: SGHRS and YFSETQ. The CDR3, as DNA: TGCGCCAGCAGCTTCATGACGGGGTCCCTAGCCAAAAACATTCAGTACTTC. Protein product: CASSFMTGSLAKNIQYF.

This clonotype was counted many times. The rearrangement links TRBV20-1 to TRBJ1-1, with D maybe TRBD1 (5 bases). The CDR3 consists of 12 residues. Germline V gene sequence: CDR1 DFQATT, CDR2 SNEGSKA (reference sequence). The CDR3 DNA sequence: TGCGCCTCAGGGCTGCTTGACGCTGAAGCTTTCTTT. Its protein is CASGLLDAEAFF.

This clonotype was detected many times. This chain connects TRBV4-1 to TRBJ2-5, with no clear D. Trimming took off 2 bases at V and 5 bases at J, with 18 bases between the two ends. This CDR3 has 16 residues. Looked up from germline, CDR1 is MGHRA and CDR2 is YSYEKL. The CDR3 here is CASSQTLVGFGETQYF. CDR3 coding DNA: TGCGCCAGCAGCCAAACTCTCGTGGGGTTTGGGGAGACCCAGTACTTC.

The V and J genes are TRBV12-3 or TRBV12-4 and TRBJ2-7; maybe TRBD1 (5 bases). The CDR3 is 13 amino acids. V was shortened by 3 bases and J by 4 bases, with 10 bases between the two germline ends. CDR3 sequence reads: CASSLWQGYEQYF. The DNA of the CDR3 is TGTGCCAGCAGTTTGTGGCAGGGATACGAGCAGTACTTC.

This sequence joins TRBV19 and TRBJ1-1; D gene ambiguous. V shed 7 bases and J shed 1 base, with 10 bases lying between them. CDR1 and CDR2 (germline): LNHDA, SQIVND (reference sequence). The CDR3 totals 13 residues. Here the CDR3 reads CASNMGRNTEAFF. In DNA form, the CDR3 reads TGTGCCAGTAATATGGGCAGGAACACTGAAGCTTTCTTT.

This clonotype was seen repeatedly, ten times or more. The V gene is TRBV20-1, the J gene TRBJ2-7, with D perhaps being TRBD1 or TRBD2 (5 bases each). Germline V gene sequence: CDR1 DFQATT, CDR2 SNEGSKA (reference sequence). V dropped 6 bases and J dropped 7 bases, with 16 bases sitting between them. This CDR3 is built from 12 residues. CDR3 nucleotides: TGCAGTGCAAAGGGACGGGTGACTGAGCAGTACTTC. Amino acids: CSAKGRVTEQYF.